The rows below give T cell receptor beta chains drawn from one sample of a study of shared clonotypes between healthy human individuals. Profiling relied on immunoSEQ multiplex PCR, and the TCRdb table lists in-frame clones only, not all of them. The sample yields about 2 million clones, less than 95% seen once. The specimen was naive CD8+ T cells sorted from blood. All receptors come from a man younger than 35 in good health. Both conserved end residues are part of each CDR3. The order of the fields is J gene, CDR3 length, clone size, V gene, CDR3 protein. A clone size is listed for some rows: how often the clone was seen (once, few, many), or a class if it is expanded.

TRBJ2-3 17 once TRBV7-9 CASSLGGQGARTDTQYF
TRBJ2-1 18 once TRBV5-1 CASRKTSGSGSSYNEQFF
TRBJ1-1 12 - TRBV29-1 CSVVAGAPDAFF
TRBJ2-7 13 - TRBV5-8 CASGDREIYEQYF
TRBJ2-7 14 - TRBV5-1 CASSLEGLTYEQYF
TRBJ2-1 15 - TRBV4-3 CASSQVLAEYNEQFF
TRBJ2-3 15 - TRBV27 CASSLGTYLGDTQYF
TRBJ1-5 16 - TRBV7-9 CASSSAAGERNQPQHF
TRBJ2-1 15 - TRBV9 CASSVVGTAYNEQFF
TRBJ1-1 19 once TRBV14 CASSQAAGQQHFENTEAFF
TRBJ1-2 13 - TRBV7-9 CASSFGPEEGYTF
TRBJ2-1 17 - TRBV7-9 CASSSPPLAGGDNEQFF
TRBJ1-6 15 - TRBV19 CASSHKSSYNSPLHF
TRBJ2-1 14 - TRBV15 CATSLVAGGAEQFF
TRBJ2-3 14 - TRBV7-8 CASSLGLDSDTQYF
TRBJ2-2 15 - TRBV19 CASTLGVWDTGELFF
TRBJ2-2 17 - TRBV9 CASSSILASRNTGELFF
TRBJ1-1 14 - TRBV5-6 CASSPGLVNTEAFF
TRBJ2-1 13 - TRBV9 CASSVGATNEQFF
TRBJ2-7 14 - TRBV28 CASSLGQGIYEQYF
TRBJ2-7 15 - TRBV6-5 CASSILGTSGDEQYF
TRBJ2-7 15 - TRBV5-1 CASSPTTITAYEQYF
TRBJ1-2 12 - TRBV23-1 CASSQSDRDYTF
TRBJ2-7 16 once TRBV4-1 CASSQGDPGLGYEQYF
TRBJ2-7 15 - TRBV5-1 CASSYSGGNVYEQYF
TRBJ1-1 17 - TRBV11-1 CASSLVPTGTGFGEAFF
TRBJ2-7 16 - TRBV29-1 CSVEGSAGGSGYEQYF
TRBJ2-2 13 - TRBV4-1 CASSLRSAGELFF
TRBJ1-1 14 - TRBV6-1 CASSEASVEGEAFF
TRBJ1-6 18 - TRBV5-6 CASSLAATPNTYNSPLHF
TRBJ2-7 13 - TRBV5-6 CASGSPSSYEQYF
TRBJ2-2 13 - TRBV4-1 CASSLQGTGELFF
TRBJ2-7 13 once TRBV5-8 CASDGTDFYEQYF
TRBJ1-5 13 - TRBV4-1 CASSPQGNQPQHF
TRBJ2-7 15 - TRBV9 CASSVLAGVGNEQYF
TRBJ2-3 18 - TRBV13 CASSLPTGGGAEADTQYF
TRBJ2-7 15 - TRBV27 CASSFTGDSSYEQYF
TRBJ2-1 14 - TRBV9 CASSVIAGANEQFF
TRBJ2-3 12 - TRBV6-5 CASSPGADTQYF
TRBJ1-1 17 - TRBV5-4 CASSFSLPQPHDTEAFF
TRBJ1-6 16 - TRBV14 CASSQDQETGDSPLHF
TRBJ2-7 14 - TRBV28 CASTQTGGSYEQYF
TRBJ1-3 18 - TRBV28 CASNSLAGRGSPGNTIYF
TRBJ2-1 17 - TRBV21-1 CASSKSLRLAGGREQFF
TRBJ2-3 15 - TRBV19 CASTPDYPSTDTQYF
TRBJ2-7 14 - TRBV5-4 CASSRPGQNYEQYF
TRBJ1-1 14 few TRBV11-2 CASSLEGVNTEAFF
TRBJ2-3 11 once TRBV19 CASKGTDTQYF